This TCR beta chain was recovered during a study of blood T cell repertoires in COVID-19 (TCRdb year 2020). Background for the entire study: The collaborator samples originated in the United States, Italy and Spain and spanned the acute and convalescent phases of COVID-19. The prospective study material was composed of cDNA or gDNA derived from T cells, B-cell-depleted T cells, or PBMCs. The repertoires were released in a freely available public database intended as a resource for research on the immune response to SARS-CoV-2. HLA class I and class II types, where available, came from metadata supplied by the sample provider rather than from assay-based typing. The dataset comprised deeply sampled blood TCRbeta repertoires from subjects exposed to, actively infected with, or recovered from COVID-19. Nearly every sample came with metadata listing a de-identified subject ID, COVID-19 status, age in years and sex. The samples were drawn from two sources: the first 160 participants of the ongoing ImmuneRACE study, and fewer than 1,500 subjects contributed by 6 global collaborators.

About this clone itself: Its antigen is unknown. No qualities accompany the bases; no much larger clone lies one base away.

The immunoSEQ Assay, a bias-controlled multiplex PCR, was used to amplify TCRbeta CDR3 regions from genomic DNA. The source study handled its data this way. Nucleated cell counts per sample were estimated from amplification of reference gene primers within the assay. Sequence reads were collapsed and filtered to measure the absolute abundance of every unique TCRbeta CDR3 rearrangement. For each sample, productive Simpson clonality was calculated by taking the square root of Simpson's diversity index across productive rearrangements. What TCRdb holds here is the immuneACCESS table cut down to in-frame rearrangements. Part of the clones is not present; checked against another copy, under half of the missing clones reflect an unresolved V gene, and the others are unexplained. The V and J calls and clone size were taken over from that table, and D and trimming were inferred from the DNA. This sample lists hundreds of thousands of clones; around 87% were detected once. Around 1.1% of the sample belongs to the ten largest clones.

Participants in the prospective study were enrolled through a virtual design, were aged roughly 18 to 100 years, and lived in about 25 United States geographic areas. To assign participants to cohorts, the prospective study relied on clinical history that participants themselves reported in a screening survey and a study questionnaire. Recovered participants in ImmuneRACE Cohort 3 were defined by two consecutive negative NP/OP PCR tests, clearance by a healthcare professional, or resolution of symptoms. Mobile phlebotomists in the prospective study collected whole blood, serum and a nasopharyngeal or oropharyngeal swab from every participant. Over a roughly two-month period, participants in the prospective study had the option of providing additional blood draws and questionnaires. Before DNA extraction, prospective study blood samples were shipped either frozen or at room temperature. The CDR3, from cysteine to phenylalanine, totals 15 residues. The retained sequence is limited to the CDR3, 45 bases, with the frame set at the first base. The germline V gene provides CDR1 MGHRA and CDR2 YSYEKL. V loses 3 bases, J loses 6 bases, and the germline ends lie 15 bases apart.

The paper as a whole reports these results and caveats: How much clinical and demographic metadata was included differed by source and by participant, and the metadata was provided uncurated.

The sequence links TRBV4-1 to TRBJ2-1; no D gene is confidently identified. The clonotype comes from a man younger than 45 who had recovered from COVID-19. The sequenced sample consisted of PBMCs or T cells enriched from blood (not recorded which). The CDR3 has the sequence CASSHSRDTTNEQFF. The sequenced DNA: TGCGCCAGCAGCCATTCCAGAGACACCACCAATGAGCAGTTCTTC.